One sample yielded the 17 T cell receptor beta chains listed below, sequenced in a study of persistence of HIV-infected CD4 T cells (dated by TCRdb to 2019 to 2021). The immunoSEQ hsTCRB assay version 4 in survey mode was used to sequence TCRbeta repertoires from genomic DNA. Here the immuneACCESS table is served through TCRdb, limited to in-frame sequences with V and J called. Missing clones are a known gap in these copies; in checked studies unresolved V genes cover under half, and the rest lacks a known reason. Across this sample there are fewer than 40,000 clones, with about 81% seen only once. Together, the top ten hold roughly 6.7% of the sample. These receptors are not linked to any known antigen. The treatment or condition label here, explained by the study, means: suppressive antiretroviral therapy. Cells were stimulated with lysates of CMV-infected fibroblasts at 9.5 to 10 ug/mL. Memory CD4+ T cells that did not respond, being CD40L-negative, CD69-negative and CD45RO-high, were sorted as memory populations depleted of antigen-responding cells.

The sample was CD4+ T cells sorted from PBMCs after roughly 19-hour stimulation, taken from a patient who received antiretroviral therapy. Per the publication, the cell subset or site label means: CD40L-CD69- CD45RO-high memory CD4 T cells not responding to CMV lysate. The receptors here all came from an adult woman with HIV who was CMV-seropositive.

This rearrangement joins TRBV14 to TRBJ2-3; the D gene is possibly TRBD1 (7 bases). V gave up 5 bases and J gave up 4 bases, with 16 bases separating them. From germline, CDR1 is SGHDN and CDR2 FVKESK. The length of the CDR3 is 15 residues. The CDR3: CASSGYTRGADTQYF. The CDR3 DNA follows: TGTGCCAGCAGCGGATACACCAGGGGGGCAGATACGCAGTATTTT.

The genes are TRBV24-1 and TRBJ2-7; D is perhaps TRBD1 (7 bases). Germline loops: CDR1 KGHDR, CDR2 SFDVKD. The CDR3 length is 15 residues. V was cut by 4 bases and J by 5 bases, with 17 bases left in between. The CDR3 coding sequence is TGTGCCACCAGTGACCCCAGGGGGGCTAGCGACGAGCAGTACTTC. It yields the protein CATSDPRGASDEQYF.

V usage is TRBV7-2 and J usage is TRBJ2-2; D ambiguous. CDR3 length: 14 residues. CDR1 is SGHTA and CDR2 is FQGNSA in the germline V gene. Trimming removed 5 bases from V and 5 bases from J, with 12 bases in between. Written as DNA, the CDR3 is TGTGCCAGCAGCAGCCGAACCCGAACCGGGGAGCTGTTTTTT. The encoded protein is CASSSRTRTGELFF. Filled out from reference TRBV7-2 and TRBJ2-2, the complete variable domain reads GAGVSQSPSNKVTEKGKDVELRCDPISGHTALYWYRQSLGQGLEFLIYFQGNSAPDKSGLPSDRFSAERTGGSVSTLTIQRTQQEDSAVYLCASSSRTRTGELFFGEGSRLTVL.

The chain recombines TRBV6-5 with TRBJ1-2; TRBD1 aligns across 9 bases. The CDR3 has 14 amino acids. Germline V CDR1 and CDR2: MNHEY, SVGAGI. Unmatched junction bases numbered 6, after V lost 2 bases and J lost 8 bases. CDR3 residues: CASSYGGQGGGYTF. The CDR3 coding sequence is TGTGCCAGCAGTTACGGGGGACAGGGAGGAGGCTACACCTTC.

The chain is built from TRBV6-1 and TRBJ1-2, with TRBD1 as a possible D gene (6 bases). V lost 3 bases to trimming and J lost 8 bases, with 16 bases between them. CDR1 MNHNS and CDR2 SASEGT come from the germline V gene. The CDR3 contains 14 residues. CDR3 sequence: CASSDTRGHGGYTF. In DNA form, the CDR3 reads TGTGCCAGCAGTGATACCAGGGGCCATGGGGGCTACACCTTC.

The gene calls are TRBV27 and TRBJ1-5, with D possibly matching TRBD1 (5 bases). The CDR3 is made up of 15 amino acids. Germline CDR1 MNHEY, CDR2 SMNVEV (reference sequence). Trimming cost V 6 bases and J 4 bases, with 16 bases left between them. CDR3 loop: CASSSIRGENQPQHF. The CDR3 DNA reads TGTGCCAGCAGCTCTATCCGGGGGGAGAATCAGCCCCAGCATTTT.

The chain carries TRBV19 and TRBJ2-1; unclear D gene. The length of the CDR3 is 15 residues. Trimming took 3 bases from V and 5 from J, leaving 14 bases between them. Germline V gene data show CDR1 as LNHDA and CDR2 as SQIVND (reference sequence). The CDR3 reads CASSIFFAMNNEQFF. In nucleotides, the CDR3 is TGTGCCAGTAGTATTTTTTTTGCTATGAACAATGAGCAGTTCTTC.

This chain connects TRBV30 to TRBJ2-1; the D is unclear. Germline CDR1 and CDR2: GTSNPN and SVGIG (reference sequence). The CDR3 is made up of 13 amino acids. V was trimmed by 0 bases and J by 6 bases, leaving 9 bases between them. The CDR3 DNA follows: TGTGCCTGGAGTGTAGGGATGGTCAATGAGCAGTTCTTC. This codes for CAWSVGMVNEQFF.

The J gene is TRBJ2-5, the V gene TRBV7-9; D may be TRBD1 (6 bases). V lost 1 base to trimming and J lost 2 bases, with 11 bases between them. The CDR3 has 15 residues. Germline values: CDR1 SEHNR, CDR2 FQNEAQ (reference sequence). The CDR3 spells CASSLVGRGQETQYF. The CDR3 DNA follows: TGTGCCAGCAGCTTAGTGGGCAGGGGTCAAGAGACCCAGTACTTC.

The gene calls are TRBV3-1 (or the pseudogene TRBV3-2) and TRBJ2-1; D may be TRBD2 (5 bases). Germline V gene lookup returns CDR1 LGHDT and CDR2 YNNKEL (reference sequence). The CDR3 totals 12 residues. V was trimmed by 4 bases and J by 6 bases, leaving 7 bases between them. The CDR3 region is CASSRLSNEQFF. DNA of the CDR3: TGTGCCAGCAGCCGACTAAGCAATGAGCAGTTCTTC.

J is TRBJ1-5 and V is TRBV18; 9 nucleotides align to TRBD1. CDR3 size: 14 residues. Trimming at V came to 4 bases and at J to 7 bases, leaving 5 bases not matched to a gene. In germline, CDR1 is KGHSH, CDR2 LQKENI. CDR3 protein: CASSRDRVRQPQHF. CDR3 DNA sequence: TGTGCCAGCTCACGGGACAGGGTGAGACAGCCCCAGCATTTT.

CDR3 sequence reads: CSVEGLGTNYGYTF. DNA for the CDR3: TGCAGCGTTGAAGGTTTGGGAACTAACTATGGCTACACCTTC. V and J are TRBV29-1 and TRBJ1-2; D gene uncertain. This CDR3 has 14 amino acids. The ends were cut back, 1 base at V and 0 bases at J, with 9 bases in the middle. The germline V gene has CDR1 SQVTM and CDR2 ANQGSEA. Combining the CDR3 with reference TRBV29-1 and TRBJ1-2 gives the whole variable domain SAVISQKPSRDICQRGTSLTIQCQVDSQVTMMFWYRQQPGQSLTLIATANQGSEATYESGFVIDKFPISRPNLTFSTLTVSNMSPEDSSIYLCSVEGLGTNYGYTFGSGTRLTVV.

The chain joins TRBV5-6 to TRBJ2-5; 14 nucleotides agree with TRBD2. CDR1 and CDR2 from the germline V gene are SGHDT and YYEEEE. The CDR3 loop spans 15 amino acids. V was clipped by 3 bases and J by 5 bases; unmatched bases: 3. CDR3 bases: TGTGCCAGCAGCTCGACTAGCGGGGGGGCCGAGACCCAGTACTTC. As protein: CASSSTSGGAETQYF.

The rearrangement links TRBV6-5 to TRBJ2-3, with D possibly being TRBD2 (5 bases). Deletions cut 5 bases from V and 1 base from J, with 13 bases between. The CDR3 has 15 amino acids. The germline CDR1 and CDR2 sequences are MNHEY and SVGAGI. The CDR3 loop reads CASSNAAAGTDTQYF. The CDR3 DNA follows: TGTGCCAGCAGTAACGCCGCAGCGGGCACAGATACGCAGTATTTT.

V is TRBV6-2 or TRBV6-3 and J is TRBJ1-6; 7 positions match TRBD1. Looked up from germline, CDR1 is MNHEY and CDR2 is SVGEGT. The CDR3 covers 15 residues. V lost 6 bases to trimming and J lost 14 bases; unmatched junction nucleotides: 16. CDR3 in amino acids: CASSKSLRDQGALHF. CDR3 bases: TGTGCCAGCAGCAAGAGCCTCAGGGACCAGGGGGCCCTCCACTTT.

By share, this clone counts as medium-sized. This rearrangement joins TRBV3-1 (or the pseudogene TRBV3-2) to TRBJ2-1, with D uncertain. This CDR3 is 13 amino acids long. Germline CDR1 reads LGHDT; CDR2 reads YNNKEL (reference sequence). V was shortened by 6 bases and J by 7 bases, with 13 bases between the two germline ends. The CDR3 loop is CASSPMEGNEQFF. The CDR3 coding sequence is TGTGCCAGCAGTCCGATGGAAGGTAATGAGCAGTTCTTC.

This chain joins TRBV12-3 or TRBV12-4 and TRBJ1-3; a possible D gene is TRBD1 (5 bases). Trimming removed 10 bases at V and 0 bases at J, with 10 bases between. The CDR3 has 13 amino acids. In DNA form, the CDR3 reads TGTGCCACCCGACAGACCTCTGGAAACACCATATATTTT. Translating it yields CATRQTSGNTIYF.